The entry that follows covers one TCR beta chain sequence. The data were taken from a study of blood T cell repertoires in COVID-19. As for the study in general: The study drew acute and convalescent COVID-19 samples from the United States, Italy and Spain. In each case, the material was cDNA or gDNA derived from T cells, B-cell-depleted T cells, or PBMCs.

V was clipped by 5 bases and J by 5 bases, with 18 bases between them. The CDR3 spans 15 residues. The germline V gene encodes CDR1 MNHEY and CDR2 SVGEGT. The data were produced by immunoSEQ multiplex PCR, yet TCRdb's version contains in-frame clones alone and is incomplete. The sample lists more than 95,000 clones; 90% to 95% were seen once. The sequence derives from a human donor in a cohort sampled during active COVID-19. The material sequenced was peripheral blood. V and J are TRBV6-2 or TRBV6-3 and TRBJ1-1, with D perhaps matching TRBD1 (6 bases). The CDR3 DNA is TGTGCCAGCAGTCGAACCGGGGGGCGCGTAACTGAAGCTTTCTTT. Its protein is CASSRTGGRVTEAFF.